This T cell receptor (beta chain) stems from a study of T cells in localized non-small cell lung cancer. Study-level findings and limits: Adjacent lung was found to contain a median around 58 of the top 100 tumor clones. Greater blood T cell density accompanied longer overall survival. Sequencing was restricted to one tumor region; therefore, heterogeneity remains possible. Uninvolved adjacent lung had more T cell clonality than any other tissue, topping tumor.

Only a few counts were recorded for this clone. Its antigen is currently unknown. The junction had 6 bases not matched to a gene; V was cut back by 2 bases and J by 6 bases. The CDR3 contains 14 residues. Germline V CDR1 and CDR2: SGHRS, YFSETQ. Data came from immunoSEQ multiplex PCR; TCRdb stores just in-frame clones and leaves some out. Of more than 30,000 clones in the sample, around 90% were seen once. The rearrangement links TRBV5-1 to TRBJ2-3; 7 nucleotides align to TRBD2. Sequences were derived from peripheral blood mononuclear cells, sampled before any cancer treatment. The TCR was taken from a woman aged 35-75 years with stage III lung adenocarcinoma. The CDR3 region is CASSFDSGGDTQYF. The CDR3 DNA reads as TGCGCCAGCAGCTTCGACTCCGGGGGGGATACGCAGTATTTT.